This TCR beta chain is from a study of shared clonotypes between healthy human individuals (dated by TCRdb to 2020 to 2022). For the study in its entirety: Two women and a few men aged 18 to 49 years were included in the cohort. Per donor, leukapheresis produced somewhere between about 0.9 and 10 billion PBMCs. Blood TCR repertoires of four to six healthy adults were deeply sequenced to estimate repertoire size and the extent of clonotype sharing between individuals. For each donor, CD4 naive and CD4 memory were each run on three plates, CD8 naive on two plates, and CD8 memory on one plate. To increase sequencing depth and limit assay-specific biases, TCR repertoire library preparation and sequencing were carried out by different laboratories using diverse techniques. Overall study results and their limits: Even with the large sequencing depth, rarefaction of the sorted-subset datasets indicated that sequencing was incomplete. Because the study included only a small number of donors, the genetic and exposure-history diversity represented was limited. About 5% of naive CD4, 3.5% of naive CD8, about 2.5% of memory CD4, and about 0.4% of memory CD8 clonotypes were shared across several donors. Naive subsets generally had larger estimated clonotype richness than memory subsets did. Sampling was restricted to blood, and TCR repertoires in tissues likely differ from the TCR repertoires found in blood. Compared with non-shared clonotypes, clonotypes shared by all four sorted-subset donors had higher generation probabilities. Based on pairwise subsampling, the degree of clonotype sharing among donors was expected to be affected by sequencing depth.

The donors were healthy, HIV-negative adults who had no recently reported acute infections or vaccinations. Every donor was a Caucasian adult residing in Nashville, Tennessee, USA. The CD8 memory samples were a combination of magnetically selected CD45RO+ cells and CCR7-negative CD45RA+ effector memory (TemRA) cells. Blood was obtained by leukapheresis, after which PBMCs were separated by Ficoll-Histopaque density gradient centrifugation and cryopreserved in liquid nitrogen vapor phase. Purity and quantity of every magnetically sorted T cell population were checked by analytical flow cytometry. From each sorted fraction, genomic DNA was isolated and quantified by UV absorbance on a Nanodrop 2000c. This clone was observed once. It has no known antigen specificity. Per-nucleotide qualities are absent, and no much larger clonotype sits a single base away. Its CDR3 holds 14 amino acids, cysteine through phenylalanine. The DNA shown is the 42-base CDR3, in frame from base 1. In the germline V gene (reference sequence), CDR1 corresponds to SEHNR and CDR2 to FQNEAQ. A distance of 10 bases separates the germline ends of V and J, which lose 5 bases and 2 bases respectively.

Using the deep immunoSEQ assay, multiplex PCR amplified TCR CDR3 regions from genomic DNA. For each cell subset, the extracted genomic DNA was distributed evenly across all wells of several immunoSEQ 96-well plates, and each plate served as one replicate. Each replicate PCR for sorted subsets received about 0.2 ug genomic DNA, equal to tens of thousands of T cell genomes. Purified libraries were quantified with a Qubit 3.0 fluorometer, sized on a Bioanalyzer 2100, and re-quantified with the KAPA Library Quantification kit. Every immunoSEQ 96-well plate was sequenced on a dedicated single-read 150-cycle Illumina NextSeq 550 flow cell. The authors' pipeline ran thus. The immunoSEQ output contained only junctional sequences without quality scores, so filtering could not match that applied to full-length reads. To assign V/J genes and CDR3, sequences were annotated against IMGT germline references using PyIR, a Python wrapper for IgBLAST v1.9. Reads with weak V/J assignments (E-value above 1e-6), missing CDR3, stop codons, out-of-frame junctions, or ambiguous translated residues were removed. V3J clonotypes were defined as sequences sharing an identical inferred V gene, J gene, and CDR3 amino acid sequence. Percentage overlap between repertoires was calculated by dividing the number of shared unique clonotypes by the size of the smaller repertoire. Richness of each repertoire was evaluated using RTK rarefaction, the Chao1 estimator, and Recon v2.1 estimates of unobserved clonotypes. OLGA was used to compute generation probabilities for all TCRbeta clonotypes that the gDNA method yielded from a few donors. In TCRdb, the immuneACCESS table is reduced to in-frame sequences with V and J assigned. These tables do not hold every clone; where another copy was compared, an unresolved V gene accounts for under half, and the others remain unexplained. The V and J calls and clone size were taken over from that table, and D and trimming were inferred from the DNA. In this sample the table shows a few hundred thousand clones, roughly 84% of which occur a single time. 15% to 20% of the sample is in the top ten clones.

The TCR originated in a young man in good health. Sequenced: memory CD8+ T cells sorted from blood. What this sample's cell subset or site label stands for: CD45RO+ cells pooled with CCR7-negative TemRA cells. The rearrangement joined TRBV7-9 to TRBJ2-1; no confident D gene assignment can be made. The CDR3 in this case is CASSTGPTYNEQFF. The nucleotide sequence is TGTGCCAGCAGCACGGGCCCGACCTACAATGAGCAGTTCTTC.